This T cell receptor (beta chain) was found in a study of beta chain features in type 1 diabetes. Study results and limitations: Patients' naive, central memory and Treg TCRB repertoires seemed closer to one another than those of healthy donors.

The authors reverse transcribed all of the isolated RNA, so sequencing captured expressed TCRB transcripts. Assay: immunoSEQ multiplex PCR; the TCRdb copy retains only in-frame clones and omits some. The sample lists under 250,000 clones, around 26% occurring once. There are a few counts of this clone. The antigen remains undetermined. V was pared by 0 bases and J by 5 bases, with 16 bases between. The CDR3 is 16 residues long. Germline-derived CDR1 and CDR2 are MGHDK and SYGVNS. The sample was central memory CD4+ T cells from blood. The receptor's source is a man younger than 40 in good health. The V gene is TRBV25-1, the J gene TRBJ2-5; possibly TRBD1 for D (6 bases). DNA of the CDR3: TGTGCCAGCAGTGAATATACGGCAGGGGTAGACGAGACCCAGTACTTC. Translated, it gives CASSEYTAGVDETQYF.